The 31 T cell receptor beta chains presented below share a single source sample, sequenced in a study of cytomegalovirus exposure and HLA in healthy donors. A multiplex PCR was run with 60 Vbeta primers and 13 Jbeta primers. Clones were read by immunoSEQ multiplex PCR, and TCRdb kept only the in-frame ones, dropping some. Among around 140,000 clones listed, 60% to 85% were seen once. Sequences were obtained from PBMCs. The receptors derive from a young woman in good health and CMV-seronegative.

This chain links TRBV20-1 with TRBJ2-4; no firm D call. Looked up from germline, CDR1 is DFQATT and CDR2 is SNEGSKA (reference sequence). This CDR3 contains 11 residues. V lost 7 bases to trimming and J lost 3 bases, with 7 bases between them. The CDR3 region has the DNA TGCAGTGTACTTAACAAAAACATTCAGTACTTC. Protein: CSVLNKNIQYF.

The gene calls are TRBV5-1 and TRBJ1-2, with 8 bases matching TRBD1. Looked up from germline, CDR1 is SGHRS and CDR2 is YFSETQ. The length of the CDR3 is 15 residues. Trimming removed 2 bases from V and 4 bases from J; junction bases left unmatched: 7. The chain's CDR3 is CASSLSGTGSYGYTF. CDR3 DNA: TGCGCCAGCAGCTTATCCGGGACAGGTTCCTATGGCTACACCTTC.

The chain couples TRBV4-1 to TRBJ2-7, with 8 positions matching TRBD2. The CDR3 runs to 15 residues. Germline values: CDR1 MGHRA, CDR2 YSYEKL. The trim removed 2 bases at V and 3 bases at J, leaving 6 bases unmatched. CDR3 coding DNA: TGCGCCAGCAGCCAAATACTCGGGAGGGTCTACGAGCAGTACTTC. This encodes CASSQILGRVYEQYF.

The chain is built from TRBV19 and TRBJ2-5; 11 nucleotides align to TRBD2. Unmatched junction bases numbered 2, after V lost 2 bases and J lost 3 bases. Germline V gene sequence: CDR1 LNHDA, CDR2 SQIVND (reference sequence). The CDR3 runs 15 residues. The CDR3 coding sequence is TGTGCCAGTAGTATACTGGGACTAGCGGAAGAGACCCAGTACTTC. Its protein is CASSILGLAEETQYF.

The chain employs TRBV9 and TRBJ2-1; 7 bases align to TRBD1. V was clipped by 0 bases and J by 6 bases; unmatched bases: 6. In germline, CDR1 is SGDLS, CDR2 YYNGEE. CDR3 length: 15 amino acids. CDR3 nucleotides: TGTGCCAGCAGCGTAGGGGTGGGACAGCTCAATGAGCAGTTCTTC. This sequence encodes CASSVGVGQLNEQFF.

J is TRBJ2-1 and V is TRBV19; the match to TRBD2 covers 15 bases. The germline V gene has CDR1 LNHDA and CDR2 SQIVND (reference sequence). Trimming cost V 7 bases and J 5 bases; bases outside gene matches: 6. The length of the CDR3 is 16 residues. CDR3 residues: CASKGLAGGRNNEQFF. CDR3 coding DNA: TGTGCCAGTAAGGGACTAGCGGGAGGTCGGAACAATGAGCAGTTCTTC. The full variable domain, with the rest looked up from reference TRBV19 and TRBJ2-1, is DGGITQSPKYLFRKEGQNVTLSCEQNLNHDAMYWYRQDPGQGLRLIYYSQIVNDFQKGDIAEGYSVSREKKESFPLTVTSAQKNPTAFYLCASKGLAGGRNNEQFFGPGTRLTVL.

The chain joins TRBV19 to TRBJ1-2; TRBD1 agrees at 7 bases. Germline lookup yields CDR1 LNHDA and CDR2 SQIVND (reference sequence). V shed 6 bases, J shed 4 bases, and the junction held 5 bases outside the gene matches. This CDR3 spans 13 amino acids. DNA of the CDR3: TGTGCCAGTAGCAAGGGGGCCGCCTATGGCTACACCTTC. It encodes CASSKGAAYGYTF.

J is TRBJ1-1 and V is TRBV30; tentatively, D is TRBD1 (5 bases). In germline, CDR1 is GTSNPN, CDR2 SVGIG (reference sequence). There are 13 residues in the CDR3. V lost 1 base to trimming and J lost 5 bases, with 11 bases between them. Here the CDR3 DNA reads TGTGCCTGGAGTGCTCTTAAGGGGACTGAAGCTTTCTTT. Its translation: CAWSALKGTEAFF.

The gene calls are TRBV5-4 and TRBJ2-3, with 7 nucleotides matching TRBD1. V was clipped by 5 bases and J by 6 bases; unmatched bases: 12. Germline assignment: CDR1 SGHNT and CDR2 YYREEE (reference sequence). The CDR3 is 15 amino acids. DNA for the CDR3: TGTGCCAGCAGACGAACAGGGGCCCCGCCGGATACGCAGTATTTT. Translation gives CASRRTGAPPDTQYF.

The gene calls are TRBV4-1 and TRBJ2-1; possible D gene TRBD2, 5 bases. Germline V gene lookup returns CDR1 MGHRA and CDR2 YSYEKL. The CDR3 loop spans 16 amino acids. Trimming left V 2 bases short and J 7 bases short, with 18 bases between. For the CDR3, the DNA is TGCGCCAGCAGCCAACCCGCCCGGGGTGTCTGGAATGAGCAGTTCTTC. This gives the protein CASSQPARGVWNEQFF.

This clone was seen a few times. The gene calls are TRBV4-1 and TRBJ1-5; D is perhaps TRBD1 (5 bases). The CDR3 sequence is 14 residues long. Trimming pared 4 bases from V and 7 bases from J, leaving 14 bases between. Germline-derived CDR1 and CDR2 are MGHRA and YSYEKL. CDR3 sequence: CASSLRGGVQPQHF. Written as DNA, the CDR3 is TGCGCCAGCAGCCTCCGGGGAGGGGTCCAGCCCCAGCATTTT.

This chain connects TRBV5-1 to TRBJ2-3; 9 bases match TRBD1. The CDR3 has 15 amino acids. V shed 0 bases and J 4 bases; nucleotides not matched to a gene: 3. The germline gives CDR1 SGHRS, CDR2 YFSETQ. The CDR3 spells CASSLGDRDPDTQYF. The CDR3 nucleotides read TGCGCCAGCAGCTTGGGGGACAGGGATCCAGATACGCAGTATTTT.

The V call is TRBV30, the J call TRBJ2-7; 8 positions match TRBD2. Trimming took 0 bases from V and 3 from J; bases not matched to a gene: 10. Germline V gives CDR1 GTSNPN, CDR2 SVGIG (reference sequence). The CDR3 length is 16 residues. Written as DNA, the CDR3 is TGTGCCTGGAGTGTAGGGTCGGGAGGGCCGGGCTACGAGCAGTACTTC. Amino acids: CAWSVGSGGPGYEQYF.

V and J are TRBV11-1 and TRBJ2-1; 10 nucleotides agree with TRBD2. The CDR3 contains 16 residues. Losses at the gene ends were 5 bases for V and 7 bases for J; bases not matched to a gene: 11. Per the germline V gene, CDR1 is SGHAT and CDR2 is FQDESV (reference sequence). CDR3 protein: CASSGRTSGGGNEQFF. DNA for the CDR3: TGTGCCAGCAGCGGGAGGACTAGCGGAGGGGGTAATGAGCAGTTCTTC.

The chain links TRBV11-3 to TRBJ2-5; D ambiguous. With 8 bases removed from V and 1 base from J, the gap between germline ends came to 11 bases. The length of the CDR3 is 13 residues. Germline CDR1 and CDR2: SGHNT and YENEEA. DNA of the CDR3: TGTGCCAGCGCCCGAGGCCCCCAAGAGACCCAGTACTTC. It is translated as CASARGPQETQYF.

The V and J genes are TRBV29-1 and TRBJ2-7; D is perhaps TRBD2 (6 bases). Germline loops: CDR1 SQVTM, CDR2 ANQGSEA. The CDR3 contains 12 residues. Trimming stripped 5 bases from V and 3 bases from J, with 11 bases between. The DNA for the CDR3 is TGCAGCGTTCGGGAGAGCTTCTACGAGCAGTACTTC. It translates to CSVRESFYEQYF.

The rearrangement joins TRBV7-9 to TRBJ2-7; tentative D call: TRBD1 (6 bases). Per germline, CDR1 SEHNR and CDR2 FQNEAQ (reference sequence). This CDR3 region has 16 residues. The germline V and J ends were trimmed by 5 bases and 0 bases, with 17 bases remaining between them. Here the CDR3 reads CASSRRDRSVSYEQYF. The CDR3 DNA is TGTGCCAGCAGCCGCCGTGACAGGTCCGTCTCCTACGAGCAGTACTTC.

The chain combines TRBV5-1 with TRBJ2-7; D is possibly TRBD2 (6 bases). The V gene lost 0 bases and the J gene lost 6 bases, with 19 bases spanning the gap. This CDR3 spans 16 amino acids. Germline V lookup: CDR1 SGHRS, CDR2 YFSETQ. CDR3 DNA sequence: TGCGCCAGCAGCTTGGGCCGGACGGGAGAGCTCGGCGAGCAGTACTTC. This encodes CASSLGRTGELGEQYF.

V and J are TRBV15 and TRBJ2-7, with D uncertain. CDR1 and CDR2 from the germline V gene are LNHNV and YYDKDF (reference sequence). This CDR3 has 15 amino acids. The germline V and J ends were trimmed by 6 bases and 4 bases, with 19 bases remaining between them. The CDR3 sequence is CATSSLRSRSYEQYF. Written as DNA, the CDR3 is TGTGCCACCAGTTCGCTAAGGAGTAGGTCGTACGAGCAGTACTTC.

Worth noting for this clone: The junction departs from germline at one end; a sequencing error may be responsible. The rearrangement uses TRBV7-2 and TRBJ1-2, with no clear D. CDR3 length equals 13 residues. From germline, CDR1 is SGHTA and CDR2 FQGNSA. In nucleotides, the CDR3 is TGTGCCAGCAGCTTAGGACGAGGCTATGGCTACCCCTTC. Its translation is CASSLGRGYGYPF.

The chain is built from TRBV9 and TRBJ1-2; maybe TRBD1 (5 bases). The germline V gene encodes CDR1 SGDLS and CDR2 YYNGEE. Trimming took 2 bases from V and 4 from J, leaving 18 bases between them. There are 16 residues in the CDR3. DNA for the CDR3: TGTGCCAGCAGCGTCAGTGGGGGAGGAGCGACCTATGGCTACACCTTC. This translates into CASSVSGGGATYGYTF.

This clone has a handful of counts. The J gene is TRBJ1-1, the V gene TRBV6-6, with TRBD1 as a possible D gene (5 bases). This CDR3 spans 14 amino acids. The V end lost 8 bases, the J end lost 8 bases, and 21 bases lay between the germline ends. The germline V gene has CDR1 MNHNY and CDR2 SVGAGI (reference sequence). The CDR3 here is CASRSGLTFGEAFF. In nucleotides, the CDR3 is TGTGCCAGCCGCTCAGGGCTAACATTCGGGGAAGCTTTCTTT.

This chain links TRBV5-4 with TRBJ1-1, with D perhaps TRBD1 (5 bases). CDR1 is SGHNT and CDR2 is YYREEE in the germline V gene (reference sequence). V dropped 0 bases and J dropped 3 bases, with 12 bases sitting between them. The CDR3 is 15 amino acids. This CDR3 is CASSLGRGRDTEAFF. CDR3 nucleotides: TGTGCCAGCAGCTTGGGGAGGGGCAGGGACACTGAAGCTTTCTTT.

J is TRBJ2-7 and V is TRBV9; D is uncertain. CDR1 is SGDLS and CDR2 is YYNGEE in the germline V gene. Deletions cut 0 bases from V and 2 bases from J, with 6 bases between. The CDR3 runs 13 residues. The CDR3 nucleotides read TGTGCCAGCAGCGTAGATGAGACCTACGAGCAGTACTTC. It is translated as CASSVDETYEQYF.

This clone appeared a few times. The chain employs TRBV29-1 and TRBJ1-2; 11 bases line up with TRBD1. J gave up 0 bases and V 5 bases, and 14 bases lay outside the gene matches. The CDR3 has 18 amino acids. Looked up from germline, CDR1 is SQVTM and CDR2 is ANQGSEA. CDR3 loop: CSVLVTGTGGTSNYGYTF. CDR3 coding DNA: TGCAGCGTTCTGGTTACCGGGACAGGGGGTACTTCTAACTATGGCTACACCTTC.

DNA of the CDR3: TGCGCCAGCAGCTTGGCACAGGGAGACTATGGCTACACCTTC. Encoded protein: CASSLAQGDYGYTF. This chain uses TRBV5-1 with TRBJ1-2; D possibly corresponds to TRBD1 (6 bases). The CDR3 sequence is 14 residues long. Germline V gives CDR1 SGHRS, CDR2 YFSETQ. V dropped 0 bases and J dropped 3 bases, with 9 bases sitting between them.

This chain connects TRBV5-5 to TRBJ1-1, with TRBD1 as a possible D gene (5 bases). Looked up from germline, CDR1 is SGHKS and CDR2 is YYEKEE (reference sequence). Deletions cut 6 bases from V and 3 bases from J, with 15 bases between. CDR3 length: 14 residues. The CDR3 spells CASKARALDTEAFF. CDR3 in DNA: TGTGCCAGCAAGGCCAGGGCATTGGACACTGAAGCTTTCTTT.

This sequence joins TRBV4-2 and TRBJ2-7; 8 bases fit TRBD2. J was trimmed by 1 base and V by 1 base; bases with no gene match: 6. Germline V gene lookup returns CDR1 LGHNA and CDR2 YNFKEQ. The CDR3 is 16 amino acids. CDR3 DNA: TGTGCCAGCAGCCAAGTACCGCGCGGGAGGTCCTACGAGCAGTACTTC. Translated: CASSQVPRGRSYEQYF.

The chain is built from TRBV30 and TRBJ2-7; 7 positions agree with TRBD2. Germline CDR1 reads GTSNPN; CDR2 reads SVGIG (reference sequence). The length of the CDR3 is 14 residues. V dropped 0 bases and J dropped 2; count of bases not matched to a gene: 4. This chain's CDR3 is CAWSVPGLAYEQYF. Written as DNA, the CDR3 is TGTGCCTGGAGTGTACCCGGACTAGCCTACGAGCAGTACTTC.

This clone appeared a few times. This chain uses TRBV30 with TRBJ1-6; D not resolved. The CDR3 is 15 amino acids. V was pared by 5 bases and J by 3 bases, with 14 bases between. CDR1 and CDR2 (germline): GTSNPN, SVGIG (reference sequence). The CDR3 reads CAWAILAGYNSPLHF. CDR3 coding DNA: TGTGCCTGGGCCATACTAGCAGGCTATAATTCACCCCTCCACTTT. Drawing the rest from reference TRBV30 and TRBJ1-6, the complete variable domain is SQTIHQWPATLVQPVGSPLSLECTVEGTSNPNLYWYRQAAGRGLQLLFYSVGIGQISSEVPQNLSASRPQDRQFILSSKKLLLSDSGFYLCAWAILAGYNSPLHFGNGTRLTVT.

This rearrangement joins TRBV5-1 to TRBJ2-6; D not resolved. CDR1 and CDR2 from the germline V gene are SGHRS and YFSETQ. Trimming stripped 1 base from V and 0 bases from J, with 17 bases between. The CDR3 spans 19 residues. The CDR3 DNA sequence: TGCGCCAGCAGCTTGCCATTTTCCGAGAGATCCTCTGGGGCCAACGTCCTGACTTTC. It is translated as CASSLPFSERSSGANVLTF.